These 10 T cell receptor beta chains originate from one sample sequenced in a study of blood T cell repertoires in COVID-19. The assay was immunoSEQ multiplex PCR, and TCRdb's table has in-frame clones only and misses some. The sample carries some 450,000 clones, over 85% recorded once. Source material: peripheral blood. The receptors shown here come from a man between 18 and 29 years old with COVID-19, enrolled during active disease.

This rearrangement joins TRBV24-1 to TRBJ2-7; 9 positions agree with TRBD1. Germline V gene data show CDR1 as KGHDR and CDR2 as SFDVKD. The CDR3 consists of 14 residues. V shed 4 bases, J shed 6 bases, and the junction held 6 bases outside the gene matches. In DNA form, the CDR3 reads TGTGCCACCAGTGACCCGGGACAGGGTCCCGAGCAGTACTTC. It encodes CATSDPGQGPEQYF.

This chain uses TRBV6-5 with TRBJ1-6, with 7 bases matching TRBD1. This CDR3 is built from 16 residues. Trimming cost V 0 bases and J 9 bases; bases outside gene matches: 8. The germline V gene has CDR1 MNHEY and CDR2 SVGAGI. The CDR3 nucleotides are TGTGCCAGCAGTTACTCGATTAAAGGGGGCGGTTCACCCCTCCACTTT. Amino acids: CASSYSIKGGGSPLHF.

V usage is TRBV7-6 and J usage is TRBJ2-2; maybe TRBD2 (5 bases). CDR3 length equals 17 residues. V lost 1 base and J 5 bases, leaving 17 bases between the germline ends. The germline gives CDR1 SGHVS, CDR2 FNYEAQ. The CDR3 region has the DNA TGTGCCAGCAGCTTAGAGGCTCTTGGGGAGAGGACCGGGGAGCTGTTTTTT. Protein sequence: CASSLEALGERTGELFF.

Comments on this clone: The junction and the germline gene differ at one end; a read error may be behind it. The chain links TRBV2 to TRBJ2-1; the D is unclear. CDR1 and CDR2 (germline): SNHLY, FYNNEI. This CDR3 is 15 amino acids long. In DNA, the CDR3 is TGTGCCAGCAGCGAAGGGTCGTGGTCTGAGAATGAGCAGTTCTTC. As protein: CASSEGSWSENEQFF.

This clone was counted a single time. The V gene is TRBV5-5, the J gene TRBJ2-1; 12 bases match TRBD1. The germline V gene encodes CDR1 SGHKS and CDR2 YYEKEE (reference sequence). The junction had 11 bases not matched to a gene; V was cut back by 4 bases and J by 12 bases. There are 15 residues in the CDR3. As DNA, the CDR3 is TGTGCCAGCAGCGACCGGGACAGGGGGCGTGAAGGGCAGTTCTTC. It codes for CASSDRDRGREGQFF.

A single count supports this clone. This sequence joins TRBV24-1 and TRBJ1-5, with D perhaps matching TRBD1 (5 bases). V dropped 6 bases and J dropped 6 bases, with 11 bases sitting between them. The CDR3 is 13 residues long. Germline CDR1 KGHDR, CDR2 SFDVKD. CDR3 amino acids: CATSKGVGQPQHF. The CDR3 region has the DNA TGTGCCACCAGTAAAGGGGTTGGTCAGCCCCAGCATTTT.

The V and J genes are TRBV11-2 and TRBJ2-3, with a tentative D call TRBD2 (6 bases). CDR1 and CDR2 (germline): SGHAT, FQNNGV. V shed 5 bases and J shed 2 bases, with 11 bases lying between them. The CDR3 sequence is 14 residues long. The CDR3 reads CASSRGVDTDTQYF. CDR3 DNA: TGTGCCAGCAGCCGCGGGGTAGACACAGATACGCAGTATTTT.

The CDR3 sequence: CASSVGAGGYYEQYF. The CDR3 DNA reads TGTGCCAGCAGCGTAGGGGCGGGAGGTTACTACGAGCAGTACTTC. The chain couples TRBV9 to TRBJ2-7, with TRBD2 identical over 8 bases. The CDR3 loop spans 15 amino acids. With 0 bases clipped from V and 3 bases from J, the junction kept 5 bases outside the gene matches. Germline assignment: CDR1 SGDLS and CDR2 YYNGEE.

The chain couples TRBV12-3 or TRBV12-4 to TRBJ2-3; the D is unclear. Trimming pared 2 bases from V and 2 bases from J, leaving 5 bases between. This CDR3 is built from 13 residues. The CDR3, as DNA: TGTGCCAGCAGTTTAAGCCCCACAGATACGCAGTATTTT. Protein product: CASSLSPTDTQYF.

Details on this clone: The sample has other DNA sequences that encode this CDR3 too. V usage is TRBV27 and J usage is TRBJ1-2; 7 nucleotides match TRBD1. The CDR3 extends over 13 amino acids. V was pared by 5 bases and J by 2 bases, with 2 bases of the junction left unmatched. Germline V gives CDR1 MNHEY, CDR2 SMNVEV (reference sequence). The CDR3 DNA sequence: TGTGCCAGCAGTCTGACAGGGAACTATGGCTACACCTTC. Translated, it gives CASSLTGNYGYTF.